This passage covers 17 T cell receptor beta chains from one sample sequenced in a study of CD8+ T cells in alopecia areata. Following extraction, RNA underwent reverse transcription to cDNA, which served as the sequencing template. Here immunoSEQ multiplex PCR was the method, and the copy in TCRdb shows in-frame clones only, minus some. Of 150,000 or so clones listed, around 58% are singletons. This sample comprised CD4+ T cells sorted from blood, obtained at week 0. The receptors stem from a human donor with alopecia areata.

In DNA, the CDR3 is TGTGCCTGGATCTTGACAGGGGCGAACACTGAAGCTTTCTTT. Translating it yields CAWILTGANTEAFF. The genes are TRBV30 and TRBJ1-1; TRBD1 aligns across 8 bases. The trim removed 4 bases at V and 1 base at J, leaving 5 bases unmatched. CDR3 length equals 14 residues. Germline V gene lookup returns CDR1 GTSNPN and CDR2 SVGIG (reference sequence).

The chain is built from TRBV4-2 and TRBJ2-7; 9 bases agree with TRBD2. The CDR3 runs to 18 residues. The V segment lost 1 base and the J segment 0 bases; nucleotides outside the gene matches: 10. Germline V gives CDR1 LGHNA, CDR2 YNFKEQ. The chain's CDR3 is CASSQGIGSGGRSYEQYF. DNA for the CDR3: TGTGCCAGCAGCCAAGGTATTGGGAGCGGGGGGCGCTCCTACGAGCAGTACTTC.

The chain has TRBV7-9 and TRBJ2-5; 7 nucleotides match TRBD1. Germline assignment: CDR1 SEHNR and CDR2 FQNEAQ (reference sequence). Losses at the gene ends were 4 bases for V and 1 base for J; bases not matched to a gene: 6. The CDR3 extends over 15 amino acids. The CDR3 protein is CASSSGQLIQETQYF. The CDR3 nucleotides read TGTGCCAGCAGCTCGGGACAGCTTATCCAAGAGACCCAGTACTTC.

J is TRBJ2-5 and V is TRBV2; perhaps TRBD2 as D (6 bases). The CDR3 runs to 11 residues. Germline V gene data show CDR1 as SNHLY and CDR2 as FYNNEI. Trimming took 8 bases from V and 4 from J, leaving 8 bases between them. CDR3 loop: CASAGGETQYF. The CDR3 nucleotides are TGTGCCAGCGCCGGGGGAGAGACCCAGTACTTC.

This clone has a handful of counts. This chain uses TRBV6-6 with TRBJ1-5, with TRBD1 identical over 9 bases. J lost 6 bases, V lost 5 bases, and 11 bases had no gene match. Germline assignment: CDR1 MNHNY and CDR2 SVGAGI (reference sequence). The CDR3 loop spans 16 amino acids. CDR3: CASSPPTGGIVQPQHF. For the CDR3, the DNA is TGTGCCAGCAGTCCCCCGACAGGGGGAATCGTTCAGCCCCAGCATTTT.

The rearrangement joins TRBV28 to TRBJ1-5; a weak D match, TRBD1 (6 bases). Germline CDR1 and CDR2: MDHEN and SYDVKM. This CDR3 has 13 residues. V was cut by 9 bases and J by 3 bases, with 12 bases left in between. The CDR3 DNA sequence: TGTGCCAGTACTCAGGGGTTCAATCAGCCCCAGCATTTT. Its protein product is CASTQGFNQPQHF.

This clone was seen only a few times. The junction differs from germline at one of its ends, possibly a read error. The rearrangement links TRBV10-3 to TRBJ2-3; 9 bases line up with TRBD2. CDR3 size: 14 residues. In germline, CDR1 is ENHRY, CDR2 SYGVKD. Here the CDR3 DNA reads TGTGCCATCAGTGAGTCGACACGGACTAGCGCAACGGATTTT. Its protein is CAISESTRTSATDF.

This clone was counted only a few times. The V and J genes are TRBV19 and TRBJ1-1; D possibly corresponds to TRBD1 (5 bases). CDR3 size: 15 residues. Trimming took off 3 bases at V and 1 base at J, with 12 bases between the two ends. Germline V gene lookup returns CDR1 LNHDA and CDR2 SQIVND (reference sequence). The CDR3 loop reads CASSMQGGGNTEAFF. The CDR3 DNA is TGTGCCAGTAGTATGCAGGGAGGAGGGAACACTGAAGCTTTCTTT.

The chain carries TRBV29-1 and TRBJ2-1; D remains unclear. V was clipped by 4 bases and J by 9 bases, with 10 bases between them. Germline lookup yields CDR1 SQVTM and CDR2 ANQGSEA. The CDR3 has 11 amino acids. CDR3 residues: CSVGASGEQFF. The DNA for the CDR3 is TGCAGCGTTGGGGCCTCGGGTGAGCAGTTCTTC.

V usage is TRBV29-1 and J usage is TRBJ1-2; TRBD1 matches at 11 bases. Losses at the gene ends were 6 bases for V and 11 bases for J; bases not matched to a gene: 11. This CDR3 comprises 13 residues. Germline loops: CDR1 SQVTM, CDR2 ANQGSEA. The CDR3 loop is CSVENRDRGRYTF. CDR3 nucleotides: TGCAGCGTGGAAAACCGGGACAGGGGGAGGTACACCTTC.

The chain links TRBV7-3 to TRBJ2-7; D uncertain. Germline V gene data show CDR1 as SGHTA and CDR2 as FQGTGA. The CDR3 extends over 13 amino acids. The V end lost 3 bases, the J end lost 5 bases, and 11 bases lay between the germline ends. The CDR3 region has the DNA TGTGCCAGCAGCTTCGTCCCGCTGGACGAGCAGTACTTC. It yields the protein CASSFVPLDEQYF.

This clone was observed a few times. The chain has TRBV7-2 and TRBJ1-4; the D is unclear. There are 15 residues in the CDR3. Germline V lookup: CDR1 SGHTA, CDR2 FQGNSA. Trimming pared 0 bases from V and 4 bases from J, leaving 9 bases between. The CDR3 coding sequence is TGTGCCAGCAGCTTAGCTGGAGCCTTTAATGAAAAACTGTTTTTT. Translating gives CASSLAGAFNEKLFF. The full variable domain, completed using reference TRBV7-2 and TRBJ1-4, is GAGVSQSPSNKVTEKGKDVELRCDPISGHTALYWYRQSLGQGLEFLIYFQGNSAPDKSGLPSDRFSAERTGGSVSTLTIQRTQQEDSAVYLCASSLAGAFNEKLFFGSGTQLSVL.

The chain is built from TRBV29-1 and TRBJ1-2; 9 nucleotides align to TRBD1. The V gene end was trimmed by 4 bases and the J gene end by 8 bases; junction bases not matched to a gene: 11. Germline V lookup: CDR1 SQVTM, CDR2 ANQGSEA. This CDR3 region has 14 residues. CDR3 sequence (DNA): TGCAGCGTTGGCCCTCGGACAGGGGACGGAGGCTACACCTTC. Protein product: CSVGPRTGDGGYTF.

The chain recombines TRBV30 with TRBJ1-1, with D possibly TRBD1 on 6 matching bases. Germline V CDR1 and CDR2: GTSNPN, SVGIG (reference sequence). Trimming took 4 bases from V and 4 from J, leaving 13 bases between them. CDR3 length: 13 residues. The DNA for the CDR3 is TGTGCCTGGACGTTTGAGGGGGTCACTGAAGCTTTCTTT. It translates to CAWTFEGVTEAFF. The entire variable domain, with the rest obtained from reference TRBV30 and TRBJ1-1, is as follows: SQTIHQWPATLVQPVGSPLSLECTVEGTSNPNLYWYRQAAGRGLQLLFYSVGIGQISSEVPQNLSASRPQDRQFILSSKKLLLSDSGFYLCAWTFEGVTEAFFGQGTRLTVV.

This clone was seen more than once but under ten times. The CDR3 region is CSASPGQPQHF. The CDR3 coding sequence is TGCAGTGCTAGCCCCGGTCAGCCCCAGCATTTT. The chain combines TRBV20-1 with TRBJ1-5, with no clear D. V was clipped by 3 bases and J by 6 bases, with 6 bases between them. The germline V gene encodes CDR1 DFQATT and CDR2 SNEGSKA (reference sequence). The CDR3 runs to 11 residues.

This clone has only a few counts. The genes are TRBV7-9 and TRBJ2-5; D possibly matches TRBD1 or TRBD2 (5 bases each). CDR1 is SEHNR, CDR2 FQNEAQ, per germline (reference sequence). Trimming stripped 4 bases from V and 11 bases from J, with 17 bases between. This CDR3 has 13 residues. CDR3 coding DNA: TGTGCCAGCAGCTCGGCAGGGAGAAAGGGGCAGTACTTC. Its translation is CASSSAGRKGQYF.

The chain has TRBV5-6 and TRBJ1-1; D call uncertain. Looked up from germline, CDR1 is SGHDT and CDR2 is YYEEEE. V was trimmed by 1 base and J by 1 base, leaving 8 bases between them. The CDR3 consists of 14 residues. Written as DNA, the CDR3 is TGTGCCAGCAGCTTGATTACGGGGAACACTGAAGCTTTCTTT. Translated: CASSLITGNTEAFF.